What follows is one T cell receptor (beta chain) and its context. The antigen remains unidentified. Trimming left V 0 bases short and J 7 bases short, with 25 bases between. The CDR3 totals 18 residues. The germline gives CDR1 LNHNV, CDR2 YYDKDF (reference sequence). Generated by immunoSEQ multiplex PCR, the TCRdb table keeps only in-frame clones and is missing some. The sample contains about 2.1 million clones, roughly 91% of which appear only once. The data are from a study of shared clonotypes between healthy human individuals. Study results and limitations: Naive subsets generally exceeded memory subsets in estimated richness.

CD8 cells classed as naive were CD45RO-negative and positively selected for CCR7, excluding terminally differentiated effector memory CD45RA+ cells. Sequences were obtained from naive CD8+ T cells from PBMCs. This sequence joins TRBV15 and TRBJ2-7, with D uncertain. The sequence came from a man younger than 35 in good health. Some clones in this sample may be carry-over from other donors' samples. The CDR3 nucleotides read TGTGCCACCAGCAGAGATCGGGTTTTGGTAGTCGGTCTTCTGGAGCAGTACTTC. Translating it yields CATSRDRVLVVGLLEQYF. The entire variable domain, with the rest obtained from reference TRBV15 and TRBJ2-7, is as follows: DAMVIQNPRYQVTQFGKPVTLSCSQTLNHNVMYWYQQKSSQAPKLLFHYYDKDFNNEADTPDNFQSRRPNTSFCFLDIRSPGLGDTAMYLCATSRDRVLVVGLLEQYFGPGTRLTVT.